The 20 T cell receptor beta chains reported below all come from one sample, sequenced in a study of tissue T cells after allogeneic stem cell transplantation. Indicated time point: mouse harvest day 7 after allogeneic transplant. Mouse grafts combined 10^7 T-cell-depleted bone marrow cells with 10^6 splenic CD5+ T cells. The table came from immunoSEQ multiplex PCR; TCRdb's copy has only in-frame clones and leaves some out. The sample shows about 3,000 clones, around 50% of them seen only once. The sample taken for sequencing was gut tissue. The receptor set was obtained from a female BALB/c mouse given C57BL/6 T cells with graft-versus-host disease after an allogeneic hematopoietic cell transplant.

About this clone itself: The genes and germline here are from mouse. The read finishes 1 residue shy of the CDR3 end, and the germline J gene is used to complete it. V and J are TRBV13-3 and TRBJ2-5; D is possibly TRBD1 (6 bases). Trimming shortened V by 4 bases and J by 1 base, and 10 bases separated the two germline ends. The CDR3 extends over 14 amino acids. The germline V gene encodes CDR1 NNHDY and CDR2 SYVADS. This CDR3 is CASSLGTHQDTQYF. The CDR3 bases that were read are TGTGCCAGCAGTCTCGGGACACACCAAGACACCCAGTAC.

In its sample, this clone was seen a few times. Mouse gene names and germline throughout. The CDR3 end is not reached by the read, which stops 1 residue before it; the germline J gene fills it in. The V gene is TRBV23, the J gene TRBJ1-4. CDR1 is KGHTA, CDR2 FQNQQP, per germline. This CDR3 has 12 residues. The CDR3: CSSSQFNERLFF. CDR3 DNA, as far as it was read: TGCTCCAGCAGTCAATTCAACGAAAGATTATTT.

About this clone: The gene names given are mouse names. The DNA ends 1 residue before the CDR3 does, and the rest of the CDR3 is filled in from the germline J gene. The V and J genes are TRBV12-2 and TRBJ2-4; 8 nucleotides agree with TRBD2. Looked up from germline, CDR1 is SGHLS and CDR2 is HYDKME. J gave up 1 base and V 4 bases, and 3 bases lay outside the gene matches. This CDR3 has 14 residues. CDR3 in amino acids: CASSPGLGQNTLYF. CDR3 DNA (partial): TGTGCCAGCTCCCCGGGACTGGGTCAAAACACCTTGTAC.

Concerning this clone itself: Gene names refer to mouse genes. The DNA ends 1 residue before the CDR3 does, and the rest of the CDR3 is filled in from the germline J gene. This chain connects TRBV26 to TRBJ1-6; 8 bases are shared with TRBD1. TRBJ1-6 carries the ORF label, with uncertain function. The trim removed 8 bases at V and 4 bases at J, leaving 1 base unmatched. The CDR3 has 13 residues. CDR1 and CDR2 (germline): KGHPV, FQNQEV (reference sequence). The sequenced CDR3 bases are TGTGCCAGCGGACAGGGTTATAATTCGCCCCTCTAC. This gives the protein CASGQGYNSPLY. The complete CDR3 reads CASGQGYNSPLYF.

On this clone: Gene names are mouse gene names. The read comes to an end 1 residue before the CDR3 does, leaving the germline J gene to fill in the end. The genes are TRBV15 and TRBJ2-7; tentative D call: TRBD2 (5 bases). The CDR3 contains 13 residues. V was trimmed by 7 bases and J by 6 bases, leaving 16 bases between them. Germline V CDR1 and CDR2: SGHND, FRSKSL. CDR3 region: CASTLFGEFEQYF. The CDR3 bases that were read are TGTGCCAGCACCCTTTTTGGGGAATTTGAACAGTAC.

With respect to this clone: Germline and genes here are mouse. The CDR3 protein is CSSSQSWGNTGQLYF. Partial CDR3 DNA: TGCTCCAGCAGTCAATCCTGGGGGAACACCGGGCAGCTCTAC. The chain uses TRBV23 and TRBJ2-2; the table's TRBD2 call for D was not verified on the DNA. From the germline J gene comes the end of the CDR3, since the read stops 1 residue before it. The CDR3 length is 15 residues. Germline V gene lookup returns CDR1 KGHTA and CDR2 FQNQQP.

In this sample, this clone turned up a few times. Genes and germline come from the mouse. The read is 1 residue too short to cover the CDR3 end, so that end is filled in from the germline J gene. This chain connects TRBV29 to TRBJ1-3; maybe TRBD1 (5 bases). This CDR3 has 12 residues. V lost 11 bases and J 1 base, leaving 9 bases between the germline ends. Germline CDR1 MSHET, CDR2 SYDVDS. CDR3 sequence reads: CAAGQSGNTLYF. CDR3 DNA (partial): TGTGCTGCAGGGCAATCTGGAAATACGCTCTAT.

As for this clone: Gene names and germline refer to mouse. The read ends 1 residue early relative to the CDR3; the germline J gene fills the gap. The chain uses TRBV2 and TRBJ1-6, with D perhaps matching TRBD1 (5 bases). TRBJ1-6 carries the ORF label, with uncertain function. Germline-derived CDR1 and CDR2 are LGHNA and YSYQKL. This CDR3 region has 15 residues. With 0 bases removed from V and 5 bases from J, the gap between germline ends came to 8 bases. The covered CDR3 bases are TGTGCCAGCAGCCAAGATTGGACAAATAATTCGCCCCTCTAC. Its protein is CASSQDWTNNSPLY. The full CDR3 reads CASSQDWTNNSPLYF.

With regard to this clone: Gene names are mouse gene names. The DNA ends 1 residue before the CDR3 does, and the rest of the CDR3 is filled in from the germline J gene. The rearrangement joins TRBV19 to TRBJ2-5, with TRBD2 matching over 9 bases. Germline loops: CDR1 FNHDT, CDR2 SITEND (reference sequence). Losses at the gene ends were 0 bases for V and 6 bases for J; bases not matched to a gene: 2. This CDR3 has 14 residues. CDR3 residues: CASSIGTGVDTQYF. CDR3 bases read: TGTGCCAGCAGTATAGGGACTGGGGTGGACACCCAGTAC.

Only a few counts were recorded for this clone. Gene and germline names: mouse. The read is 1 residue too short to cover the CDR3 end, so that end is filled in from the germline J gene. The rearrangement uses TRBV3 and TRBJ2-3, with TRBD2 identical over 8 bases. This CDR3 has 14 residues. Unmatched junction bases numbered 1, after V lost 5 bases and J lost 0 bases. Germline loops: CDR1 SNHLY, CDR2 FYNGKV (reference sequence). CDR3 residues: CASSRLGSAETLYF. CDR3 DNA, as far as it was read: TGTGCCAGCAGCCGACTGGGGAGTGCAGAAACGCTGTAT. Drawing the rest from reference TRBV3 and TRBJ2-3, the complete variable domain is GPKVLQIPSHQIIDMGQMVTLNCDPVSNHLYFYWYKQILGQQMEFLVNFYNGKVMEKSKLFKDQFSVERPDGSYFTLKIQPTALEDSAVYFCASSRLGSAETLYFGSGTRLTVL.

This clone was detected once. Genes and germline are mouse. The read is 1 residue too short to cover the CDR3 end, so that end is filled in from the germline J gene. V is TRBV26 and J is TRBJ2-3; D is uncertain. V was shortened by 6 bases and J by 0 bases, with 10 bases between the two germline ends. Germline assignment: CDR1 KGHPV and CDR2 FQNQEV (reference sequence). The CDR3 length is 14 residues. The sequenced CDR3 bases are TGTGCCAGCAGCCTGACATCTAGTGCAGAAACGCTGTAT. Its translation: CASSLTSSAETLY. The CDR3 reads in full as CASSLTSSAETLYF.

This clone was detected a few times. The gene names here belong to mouse. Coverage ceases 1 residue before the CDR3 finishes, and the germline J gene fills in the end. The gene calls are TRBV1 and TRBJ2-7, with D possibly being TRBD1 or TRBD2 (5 bases each). CDR3 length equals 11 residues. Germline V lookup: CDR1 NSQYPW, CDR2 LRSPGD (reference sequence). V lost 3 bases, J lost 6 bases, and 6 bases lay in between. The sequenced part of the CDR3 DNA is TGCACCTGCAGTGCTGGGGCTGAACAGTAC. Protein: CTCSAGAEQY. The CDR3, in full, reads CTCSAGAEQYF.

A word on this clone: Any gene name here is a mouse gene name. The read halts 1 residue ahead of the CDR3 end, with the missing end drawn from the germline J gene. This chain links TRBV13-3 with TRBJ2-7; no clear D. Trimming cost V 3 bases and J 6 bases, with 4 bases left between them. This CDR3 is 10 amino acids long. The germline CDR1 and CDR2 sequences are NNHDY and SYVADS. The sequenced part of the CDR3 DNA is TGTGCCAGCAGTGGAGGTGAACAGTAC. Residues: CASSGGEQY. The entire CDR3 is CASSGGEQYF.

In the case of this clone: Gene names denote mouse genes. The missing CDR3 end, 1 residue past where the read stops, is filled in from the germline J gene. The chain recombines TRBV29 with TRBJ2-1; 11 nucleotides align to TRBD2. The V gene end was trimmed by 5 bases and the J gene end by 7 bases; junction bases not matched to a gene: 10. Per germline, CDR1 MSHET and CDR2 SYDVDS. This CDR3 is 16 amino acids long. CDR3 in amino acids: CASSPGLGGVGAEQFF. Partial CDR3 DNA: TGTGCTAGCAGTCCCGGACTGGGGGGCGTCGGGGCTGAGCAGTTC. The whole variable domain, remainder taken from reference TRBV29 and TRBJ2-1, is DMKVTQMPRYLIKRMGENVLLECGQDMSHETMYWYRQDPGLGLQLIYISYDVDSNSEGDIPKGYRVSRKKREHFSLILDSAKTNQTSVYFCASSPGLGGVGAEQFFGPGTRLTVL.

Of note for this clone: Gene names are mouse gene names. The CDR3 is cut off 1 residue early in the read; its end comes from the germline J gene. V and J are TRBV2 and TRBJ1-4, with 12 nucleotides matching TRBD1. Trimming cost V 6 bases and J 6 bases; bases outside gene matches: 2. This CDR3 is built from 14 residues. Per germline, CDR1 LGHNA and CDR2 YSYQKL. The CDR3 reads CASSRDRGHERLFF. The DNA read from the CDR3 is TGTGCCAGCAGTCGGGACAGGGGGCACGAAAGATTATTT.

This clone came up a few times. Genes and germline are mouse. The read falls 1 residue short of the CDR3 end, and the missing part is taken from the germline J gene. The chain combines TRBV3 with TRBJ2-7, with D perhaps matching TRBD2 (6 bases). This CDR3 has 14 residues. CDR1 and CDR2 (germline): SNHLY, FYNGKV (reference sequence). V lost 0 bases, J lost 0 bases, and 6 bases lay in between. CDR3 region: CASSLAGGSYEQYF. CDR3 DNA, as far as it was read: TGTGCCAGCAGCTTAGCTGGGGGCTCCTATGAACAGTAC.

Comment on this clone: Gene names follow the mouse nomenclature. Read coverage stops 1 residue before the CDR3 terminus; the germline J gene supplies the remainder. The chain recombines TRBV16 with TRBJ1-6, with a weak D call TRBD1 (6 bases). TRBJ1-6 is an ORF, with its function uncertain. This CDR3 region has 15 residues. Between the trimmed V and J ends, which lost 0 bases and 6 bases, there was a span of 9 bases. CDR1 SGHSA and CDR2 FRNQAP come from the germline V gene. CDR3 sequence reads: CASSLDGTFNSPLYF. The covered CDR3 bases are TGTGCAAGCAGCTTAGATGGGACATTTAATTCGCCCCTCTAC.

Details on this clone: Gene names denote mouse genes. The sequenced CDR3 bases are TGCACCTGCAGTGCCCCTGGGGGTTCCTATGCTGAGCAGTTC. This sequence encodes CTCSAPGGSYAEQF. The whole CDR3 sequence reads CTCSAPGGSYAEQFF. The chain employs TRBV1 and TRBJ2-1; 7 nucleotides agree with TRBD2. Read sequence stops 1 residue before the CDR3 end, and the germline J gene provides the missing end. The germline V gene encodes CDR1 NSQYPW and CDR2 LRSPGD (reference sequence). The junction had 5 bases not matched to a gene; V was cut back by 3 bases and J by 3 bases. The CDR3 length is 15 residues.

This clone showed up just a few times. Gene names and germline refer to mouse. The read comes to an end 1 residue before the CDR3 does, leaving the germline J gene to fill in the end. The gene calls are TRBV4 and TRBJ2-7; 8 bases line up with TRBD2. From germline, CDR1 is LGHDT and CDR2 YNNKQL (reference sequence). This CDR3 has 13 residues. V lost 3 bases, J lost 2 bases, and 0 bases stayed unmatched. Partial CDR3 DNA: TGTGCCAGCAGCTACTGGGGGGCCTATGAACAGTAC. It translates to CASSYWGAYEQY. The CDR3 in full is CASSYWGAYEQYF.

As regards this clone: Gene names are mouse gene names. The read halts 1 residue ahead of the CDR3 end, with the missing end drawn from the germline J gene. The J gene is TRBJ1-1, the V gene TRBV26; 9 bases line up with TRBD1. V gave up 4 bases and J gave up 0 bases; unmatched junction bases: 6. Germline lookup yields CDR1 KGHPV and CDR2 FQNQEV (reference sequence). This CDR3 is 16 amino acids long. The CDR3 sequence: CASSPWTGAANTEVFF. Incomplete CDR3 DNA: TGTGCCAGCAGTCCTTGGACAGGGGCTGCAAACACAGAAGTCTTC.